The clone carrying this T cell receptor beta chain was recorded many times. Its specificity is unknown. The CDR3 covers 12 residues. V lost 5 bases, J lost 4 bases, and 6 bases lay in between. CDR1 and CDR2 from the germline V gene are SGHRS and YFSETQ. This sample is part of a study of CD8 T cells in ankylosing spondylitis. Findings of the study overall: A TCR beta motif of under ten highly homologous variants appeared characteristic of ankylosing spondylitis blood. Significant enrichment of disease-linked clones was reportedly seen in matched ankylosing spondylitis synovial fluid.

TCRdb reanalysed the 5' RACE reads using MiXCR and keeps one entry per CDR3 protein. Counted here are more than 250,000 distinct CDR3 sequences, 6.5% to 10% occurring once; the ten biggest clones make up about 15%. This clonotype originated in a male donor with ankylosing spondylitis. V and J are TRBV5-1 and TRBJ2-2; D not resolved. Sequencing input: blood, either unsorted or a sorted T cell fraction (not recorded which). CDR3 coding DNA: TGCGCCAGCAGATTCGGCACCGGGGAGCTGTTTTTT. It is translated as CASRFGTGELFF.